Included here is one T cell receptor (beta chain) sequence, with context. The data were obtained in a study of blood T cell repertoires in COVID-19. On the study more broadly: The analysed material was cDNA or gDNA that came from T cells, B-cell-depleted T cells, or PBMCs.

This CDR3 is built from 16 residues. The germline CDR1 and CDR2 sequences are SGHVS and FNYEAQ. J lost 0 bases, V lost 5 bases, and 10 bases had no gene match. Original data processing: From reference gene primer amplification, estimates of nucleated cell counts were derived. Using immunoSEQ multiplex PCR, the repertoire was profiled, and TCRdb retains in-frame clones only, with some absent. D and trimming come from the DNA, and the V and J calls and clone size come from that table. The sample includes around 190,000 clones, nearly 90% of them seen just once. The V and J genes are TRBV7-6 and TRBJ2-7, with 7 bases matching TRBD2. Sequencing was carried out using peripheral blood. The clonotype was recovered from a man aged 18 to 29 who had recovered from COVID-19. The CDR3 here is CASSPQAGSSSYEQYF. For the CDR3, the DNA is TGTGCCAGCAGCCCCCAAGCGGGATCGAGCTCCTACGAGCAGTACTTC.